The rows below give T cell receptor beta chains drawn from one sample of a study of T cells in Graves' hyperthyroidism and ophthalmopathy. TCRdb re-analysed the multiplex PCR reads in MiXCR, keeping a single row per CDR3 protein. The sample carries hundreds of thousands of distinct CDR3 sequences, over 15% recorded once. The sample taken for sequencing was blood. The receptors here all came from a woman aged 45-59 years with Graves' hyperthyroidism that later progressed to Graves' ophthalmopathy. Each CDR3 is given with its conserved first and last residue. Each record gives: V gene, J gene, clone size, D gene, CDR3 DNA, CDR3 protein. The D gene is left open where the match is weak. Clone size, where shown, is once, few, many, or a class for clones that have expanded.

V gene: TRBV29-1
J gene: TRBJ1-2
clone size: few
D gene: -
CDR3 DNA: TGCAGCGCCTGGGGGGGCCTAGCTAACTATGGCTACACCTTC
CDR3 protein: CSAWGGLANYGYTF

V gene: TRBV14
J gene: TRBJ1-2
clone size: few
D gene: TRBD1
CDR3 DNA: TGTGCCAGCAGCCAAGATAATACAGGGGGCAGTGGCTACACCTTC
CDR3 protein: CASSQDNTGGSGYTF

V gene: TRBV4-1
J gene: TRBJ1-1
clone size: -
D gene: -
CDR3 DNA: TGCGCCAGCAGCCAGGGGGCCAGGGCTGAAGCTTTCTTT
CDR3 protein: CASSQGARAEAFF

V gene: TRBV6-2/TRBV6-3
J gene: TRBJ2-1
clone size: -
D gene: -
CDR3 DNA: TGTGCCAGCAGTTACTCGCCCGATGAGCAGTTCTTC
CDR3 protein: CASSYSPDEQFF

V gene: TRBV10-1
J gene: TRBJ1-6
clone size: -
D gene: TRBD1
CDR3 DNA: TGCGCCAGCAGTAAGGGACAGTCCAATTCACCCCTCCACTTT
CDR3 protein: CASSKGQSNSPLHF

V gene: TRBV6-5
J gene: TRBJ1-1
clone size: few
D gene: -
CDR3 DNA: TGTGCCAGCAGTTACGGACTGGGCGACACTGAAGCTTTCTTT
CDR3 protein: CASSYGLGDTEAFF

V gene: TRBV6-1
J gene: TRBJ2-5
clone size: many
D gene: TRBD2
CDR3 DNA: TGTGCCAGCAGTAGAGGACTAGCGGGGGACCAAGAGACCCAGTACTTC
CDR3 protein: CASSRGLAGDQETQYF

V gene: TRBV11-2
J gene: TRBJ1-1
clone size: few
D gene: -
CDR3 DNA: TGTGCCAGCAGCCCTCCCGTCGGGGGCGCGAACACTGAAGCTTTCTTT
CDR3 protein: CASSPPVGGANTEAFF

V gene: TRBV27
J gene: TRBJ1-2
clone size: -
D gene: -
CDR3 DNA: TGTGCCAGCAGTTTATCGAGGCAGCTTAACTATGGCTACACCTTC
CDR3 protein: CASSLSRQLNYGYTF

V gene: TRBV6-1
J gene: TRBJ1-1
clone size: few
D gene: -
CDR3 DNA: TGTGCCAGCACGGCGGGACGGTTGAACACTGAAGCTTTCTTT
CDR3 protein: CASTAGRLNTEAFF

V gene: TRBV20-1
J gene: TRBJ2-7
clone size: many
D gene: TRBD1
CDR3 DNA: TGCAGTGCTAGGCAAACCCAGGACAGGGGCTACGAGCAGTACTTC
CDR3 protein: CSARQTQDRGYEQYF

V gene: TRBV6-1
J gene: TRBJ1-6
clone size: -
D gene: -
CDR3 DNA: TGTGCCAGCAGTAAGGATCGGGGTGGGCAGTATAATTCACCCCTCCACTTT
CDR3 protein: CASSKDRGGQYNSPLHF

V gene: TRBV12-3/TRBV12-4
J gene: TRBJ2-3
clone size: many
D gene: TRBD2
CDR3 DNA: TGTGCCAGCAGTTTAAGTGGAGTAGCGGGGGGCATGAGCACAGATACGCAGTATTTT
CDR3 protein: CASSLSGVAGGMSTDTQYF

V gene: TRBV11-1
J gene: TRBJ2-5
clone size: many
D gene: -
CDR3 DNA: TGTGCCAGCAGCCGAGGGGACTACCAAGAGACCCAGTACTTC
CDR3 protein: CASSRGDYQETQYF